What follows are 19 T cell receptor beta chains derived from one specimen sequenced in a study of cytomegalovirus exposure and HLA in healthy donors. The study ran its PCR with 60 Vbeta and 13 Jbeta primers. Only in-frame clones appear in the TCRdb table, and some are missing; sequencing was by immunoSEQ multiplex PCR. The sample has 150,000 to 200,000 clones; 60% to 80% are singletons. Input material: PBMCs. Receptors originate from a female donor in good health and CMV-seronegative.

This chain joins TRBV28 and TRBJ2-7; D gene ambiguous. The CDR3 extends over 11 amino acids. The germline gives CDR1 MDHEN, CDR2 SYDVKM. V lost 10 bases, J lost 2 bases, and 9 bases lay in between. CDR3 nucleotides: TGTGCCACACAGAGTACCTACGAGCAGTACTTC. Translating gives CATQSTYEQYF.

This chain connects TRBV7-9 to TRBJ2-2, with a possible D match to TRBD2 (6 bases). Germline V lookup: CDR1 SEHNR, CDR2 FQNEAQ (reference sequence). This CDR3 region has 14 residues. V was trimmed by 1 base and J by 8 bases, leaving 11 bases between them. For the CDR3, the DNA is TGTGCCAGCAGCTTAGTCCTAGCGTGGGGGGAGCTGTTTTTT. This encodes CASSLVLAWGELFF.

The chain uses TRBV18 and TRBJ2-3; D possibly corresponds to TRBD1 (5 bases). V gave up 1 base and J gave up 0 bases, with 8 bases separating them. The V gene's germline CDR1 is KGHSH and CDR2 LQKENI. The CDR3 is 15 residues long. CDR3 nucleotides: TGTGCCAGCTCACCACTTGACAGTAGCACAGATACGCAGTATTTT. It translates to CASSPLDSSTDTQYF.

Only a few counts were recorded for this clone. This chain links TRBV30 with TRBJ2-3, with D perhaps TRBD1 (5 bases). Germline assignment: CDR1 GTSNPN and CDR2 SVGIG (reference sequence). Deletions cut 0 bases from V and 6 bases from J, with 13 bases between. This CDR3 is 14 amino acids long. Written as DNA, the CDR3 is TGTGCCTGGAGTGTGTCAGGGTCAGGGGATACGCAGTATTTT. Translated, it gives CAWSVSGSGDTQYF. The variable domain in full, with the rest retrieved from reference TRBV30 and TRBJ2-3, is SQTIHQWPATLVQPVGSPLSLECTVEGTSNPNLYWYRQAAGRGLQLLFYSVGIGQISSEVPQNLSASRPQDRQFILSSKKLLLSDSGFYLCAWSVSGSGDTQYFGPGTRLTVL.

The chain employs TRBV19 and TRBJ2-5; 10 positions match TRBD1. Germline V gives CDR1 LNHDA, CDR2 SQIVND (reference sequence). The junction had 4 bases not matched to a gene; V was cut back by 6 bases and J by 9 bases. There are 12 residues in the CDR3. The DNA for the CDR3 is TGTGCCAGTAGCCGGACAGGGGGGGCCCAGTACTTC. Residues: CASSRTGGAQYF.

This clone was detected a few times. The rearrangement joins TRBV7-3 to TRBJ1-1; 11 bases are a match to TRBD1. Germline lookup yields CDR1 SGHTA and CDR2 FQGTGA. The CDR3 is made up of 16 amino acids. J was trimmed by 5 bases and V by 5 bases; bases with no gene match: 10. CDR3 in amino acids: CASSNLVGTGGTEAFF. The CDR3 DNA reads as TGTGCCAGCAGCAATTTGGTTGGGACAGGGGGGACTGAAGCTTTCTTT.

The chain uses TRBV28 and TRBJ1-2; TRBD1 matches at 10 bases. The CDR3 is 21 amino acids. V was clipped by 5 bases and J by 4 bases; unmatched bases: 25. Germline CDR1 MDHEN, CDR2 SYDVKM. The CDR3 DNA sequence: TGTGCCAGCAGTCCCCTTGGGGGGACAGGGGCATTGGGGCCGGCTAGCTATGGCTACACCTTC. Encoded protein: CASSPLGGTGALGPASYGYTF.

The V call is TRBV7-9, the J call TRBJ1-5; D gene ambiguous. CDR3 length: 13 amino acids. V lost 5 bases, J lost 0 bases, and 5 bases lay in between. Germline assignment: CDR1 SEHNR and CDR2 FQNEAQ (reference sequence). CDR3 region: CASSPGSNQPQHF. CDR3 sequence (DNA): TGTGCCAGCAGCCCGGGTAGCAATCAGCCCCAGCATTTT.

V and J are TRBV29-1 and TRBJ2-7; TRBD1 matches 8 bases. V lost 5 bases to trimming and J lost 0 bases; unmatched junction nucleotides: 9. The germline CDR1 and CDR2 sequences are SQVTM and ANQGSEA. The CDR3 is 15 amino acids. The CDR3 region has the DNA TGCAGCGTTTGGTATGGGGGACAGGCCTCCTACGAGCAGTACTTC. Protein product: CSVWYGGQASYEQYF.

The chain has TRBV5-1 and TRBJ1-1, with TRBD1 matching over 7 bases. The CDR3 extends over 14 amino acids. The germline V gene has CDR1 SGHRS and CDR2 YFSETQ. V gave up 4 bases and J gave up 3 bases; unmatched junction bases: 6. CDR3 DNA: TGCGCCAGCAGCCTGGGACAGAGTTACACTGAAGCTTTCTTT. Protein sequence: CASSLGQSYTEAFF.

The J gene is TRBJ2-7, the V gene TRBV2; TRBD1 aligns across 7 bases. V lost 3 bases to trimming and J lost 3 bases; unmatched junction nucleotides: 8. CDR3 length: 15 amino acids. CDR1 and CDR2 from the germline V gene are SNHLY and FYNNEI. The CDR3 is CASSERQGRVYEQYF. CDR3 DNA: TGTGCCAGCAGTGAGCGACAGGGTAGGGTCTACGAGCAGTACTTC.

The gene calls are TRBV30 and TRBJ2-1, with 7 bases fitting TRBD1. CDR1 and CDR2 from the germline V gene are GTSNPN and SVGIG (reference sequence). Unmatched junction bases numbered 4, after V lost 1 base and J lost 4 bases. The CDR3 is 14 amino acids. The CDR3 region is CAWSDGQEYNEQFF. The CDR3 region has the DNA TGTGCCTGGAGTGACGGACAGGAATACAATGAGCAGTTCTTC.

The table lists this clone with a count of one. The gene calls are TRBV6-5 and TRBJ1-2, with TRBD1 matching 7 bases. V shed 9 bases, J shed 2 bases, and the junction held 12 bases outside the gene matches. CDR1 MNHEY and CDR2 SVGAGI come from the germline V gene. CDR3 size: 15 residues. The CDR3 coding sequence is TGTGCCAGATATCAACAGGGGTACTCCAACTATGGCTACACCTTC. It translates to CARYQQGYSNYGYTF.

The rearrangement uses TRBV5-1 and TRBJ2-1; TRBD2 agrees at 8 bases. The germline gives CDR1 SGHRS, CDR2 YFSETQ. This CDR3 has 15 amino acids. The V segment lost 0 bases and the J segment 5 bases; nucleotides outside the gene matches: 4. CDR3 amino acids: CASSLVLADHNEQFF. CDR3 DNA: TGCGCCAGCAGCTTGGTACTAGCGGATCACAATGAGCAGTTCTTC.

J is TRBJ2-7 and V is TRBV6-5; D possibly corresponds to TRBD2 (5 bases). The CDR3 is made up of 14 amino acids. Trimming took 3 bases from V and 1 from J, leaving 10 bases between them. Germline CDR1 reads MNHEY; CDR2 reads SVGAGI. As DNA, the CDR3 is TGTGCCAGCAGTTATGAGGGCAGGTCCTACGAGCAGTACTTC. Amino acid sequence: CASSYEGRSYEQYF.

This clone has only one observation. The CDR3 DNA reads as TGCGCCAGCAGCCCGGGGGTGATGGTGGGGGAGCAGTACTTC. Translation gives CASSPGVMVGEQYF. The chain combines TRBV5-1 with TRBJ2-7, with a possible D match to TRBD2 (6 bases). The CDR3 loop spans 14 amino acids. Germline V lookup: CDR1 SGHRS, CDR2 YFSETQ. V was trimmed by 4 bases and J by 7 bases, leaving 18 bases between them.

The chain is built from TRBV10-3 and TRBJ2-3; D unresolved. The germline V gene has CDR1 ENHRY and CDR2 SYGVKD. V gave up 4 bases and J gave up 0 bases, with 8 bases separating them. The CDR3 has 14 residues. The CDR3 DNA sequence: TGTGCCATCAGTGTAGAGCGTAGCACAGATACGCAGTATTTT. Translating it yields CAISVERSTDTQYF.

For the CDR3, the DNA is TGTGCCAGCAGTGAAGCGGGGGTAGCGGTGAGCACAGATACGCAGTATTTT. Translation gives CASSEAGVAVSTDTQYF. This chain uses TRBV2 with TRBJ2-3; D is possibly TRBD2 (6 bases). This CDR3 comprises 17 residues. In germline, CDR1 is SNHLY, CDR2 FYNNEI. The V and J ends lost 0 bases and 0 bases respectively, with 13 bases between them. Filled out from reference TRBV2 and TRBJ2-3, the complete variable domain reads EPEVTQTPSHQVTQMGQEVILRCVPISNHLYFYWYRQILGQKVEFLVSFYNNEISEKSEIFDDQFSVERPDGSNFTLKIRSTKLEDSAMYFCASSEAGVAVSTDTQYFGPGTRLTVL.

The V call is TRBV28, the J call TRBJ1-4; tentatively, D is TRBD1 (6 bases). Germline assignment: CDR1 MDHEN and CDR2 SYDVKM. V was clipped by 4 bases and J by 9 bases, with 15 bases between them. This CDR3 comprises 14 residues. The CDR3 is CASSSPGGAQKLFF. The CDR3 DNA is TGTGCCAGCAGTTCCCCGGGGGGCGCTCAAAAACTGTTTTTT.